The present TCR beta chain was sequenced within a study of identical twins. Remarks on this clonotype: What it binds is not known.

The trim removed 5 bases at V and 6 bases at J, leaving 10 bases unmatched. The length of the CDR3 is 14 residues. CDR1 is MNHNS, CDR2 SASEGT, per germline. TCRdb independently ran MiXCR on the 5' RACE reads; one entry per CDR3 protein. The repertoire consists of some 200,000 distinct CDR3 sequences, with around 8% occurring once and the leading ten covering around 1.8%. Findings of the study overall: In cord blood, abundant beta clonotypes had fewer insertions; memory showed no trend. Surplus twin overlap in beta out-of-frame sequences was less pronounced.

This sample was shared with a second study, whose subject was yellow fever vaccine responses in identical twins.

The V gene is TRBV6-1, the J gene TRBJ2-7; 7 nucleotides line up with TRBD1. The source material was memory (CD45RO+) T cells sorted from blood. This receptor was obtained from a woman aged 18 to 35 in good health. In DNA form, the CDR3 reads TGTGCCAGCAGTCCAAAGGGGGCGAACGGCGAGCAGTACTTC. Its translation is CASSPKGANGEQYF.